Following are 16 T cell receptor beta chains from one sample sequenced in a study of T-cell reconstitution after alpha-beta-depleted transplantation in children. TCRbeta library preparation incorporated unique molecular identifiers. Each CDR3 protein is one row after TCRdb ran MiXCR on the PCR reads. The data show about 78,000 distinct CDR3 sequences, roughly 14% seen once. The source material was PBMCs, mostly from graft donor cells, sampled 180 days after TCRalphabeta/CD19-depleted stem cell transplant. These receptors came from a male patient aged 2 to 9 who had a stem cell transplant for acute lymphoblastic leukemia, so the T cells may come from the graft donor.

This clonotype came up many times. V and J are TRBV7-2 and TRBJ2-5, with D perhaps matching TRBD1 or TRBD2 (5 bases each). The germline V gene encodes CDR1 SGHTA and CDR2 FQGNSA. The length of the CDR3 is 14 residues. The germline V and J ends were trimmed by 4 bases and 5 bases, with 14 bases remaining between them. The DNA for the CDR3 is TGTGCCAGCAGCTCCCGGGACCCTTGGGAGACCCAGTACTTC. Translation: CASSSRDPWETQYF.

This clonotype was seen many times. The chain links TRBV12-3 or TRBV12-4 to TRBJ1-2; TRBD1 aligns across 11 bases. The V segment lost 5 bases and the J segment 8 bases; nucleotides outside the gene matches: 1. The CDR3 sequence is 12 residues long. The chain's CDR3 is CASSRTGGGYTF. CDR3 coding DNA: TGTGCCAGCAGTCGGACAGGGGGCGGCTACACCTTC.

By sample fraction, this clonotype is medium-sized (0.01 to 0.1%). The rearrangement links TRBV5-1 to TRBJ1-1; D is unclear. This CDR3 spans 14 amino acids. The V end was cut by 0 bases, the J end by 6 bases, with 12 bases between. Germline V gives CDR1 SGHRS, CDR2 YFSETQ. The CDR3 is CASSLAPEFAEAFF. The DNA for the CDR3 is TGCGCCAGCAGCTTGGCCCCGGAATTTGCTGAAGCTTTCTTT.

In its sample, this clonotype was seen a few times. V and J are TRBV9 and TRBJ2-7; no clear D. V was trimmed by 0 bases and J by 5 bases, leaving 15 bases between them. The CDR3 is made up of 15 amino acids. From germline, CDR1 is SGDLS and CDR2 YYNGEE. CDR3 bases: TGTGCCAGCAGCGTAGACGGGCTAGTTGGCAACGAGCAGTACTTC. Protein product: CASSVDGLVGNEQYF.

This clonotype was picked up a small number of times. CDR3 coding DNA: TGTGCCAGCAGCTTGGAGGCAGGCATGAACACTGAAGCTTTCTTT. Protein: CASSLEAGMNTEAFF. The gene calls are TRBV5-4 and TRBJ1-1; D unresolved. This CDR3 has 15 residues. Germline V lookup: CDR1 SGHNT, CDR2 YYREEE (reference sequence). The ends were cut back, 0 bases at V and 0 bases at J, with 9 bases in the middle.

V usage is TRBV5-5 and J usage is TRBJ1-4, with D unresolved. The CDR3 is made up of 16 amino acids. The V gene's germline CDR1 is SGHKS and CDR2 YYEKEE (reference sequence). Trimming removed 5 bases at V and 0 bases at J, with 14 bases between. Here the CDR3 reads CASRFTSGTTNEKLFF. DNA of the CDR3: TGTGCCAGCAGGTTTACCTCCGGGACAACTAATGAAAAACTGTTTTTT.

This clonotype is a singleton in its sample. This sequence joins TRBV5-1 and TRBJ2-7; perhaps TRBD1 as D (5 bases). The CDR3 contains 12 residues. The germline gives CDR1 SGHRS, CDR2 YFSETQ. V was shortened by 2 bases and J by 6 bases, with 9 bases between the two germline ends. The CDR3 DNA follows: TGCGCCAGCAGCTTTGGGGCAGCCGAGCAGTACTTC. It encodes CASSFGAAEQYF. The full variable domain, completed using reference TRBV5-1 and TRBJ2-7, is KAGVTQTPRYLIKTRGQQVTLSCSPISGHRSVSWYQQTPGQGLQFLFEYFSETQRNKGNFPGRFSGRQFSNSRSEMNVSTLELGDSALYLCASSFGAAEQYFGPGTRLTVT.

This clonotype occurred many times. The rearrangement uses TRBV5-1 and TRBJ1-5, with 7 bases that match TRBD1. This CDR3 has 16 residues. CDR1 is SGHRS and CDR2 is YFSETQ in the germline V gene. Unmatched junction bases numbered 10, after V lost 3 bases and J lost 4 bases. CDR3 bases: TGCGCCAGCAGCTGGATTCCGGGACAGTCTAATCAGCCCCAGCATTTT. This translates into CASSWIPGQSNQPQHF.

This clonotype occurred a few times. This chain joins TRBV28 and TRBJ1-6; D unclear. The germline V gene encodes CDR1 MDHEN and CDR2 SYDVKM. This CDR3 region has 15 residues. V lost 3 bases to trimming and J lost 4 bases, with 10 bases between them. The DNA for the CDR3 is TGTGCCAGCAGTTTTTCGGCGGAATATAATTCACCCCTCCACTTT. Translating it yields CASSFSAEYNSPLHF.

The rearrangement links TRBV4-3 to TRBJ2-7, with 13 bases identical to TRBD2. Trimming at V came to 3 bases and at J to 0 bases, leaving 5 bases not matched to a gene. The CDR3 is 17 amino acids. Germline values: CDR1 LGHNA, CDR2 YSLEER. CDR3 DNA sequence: TGCGCCAGCAGCCATGGGACTAGCGGGACACTCTCCTACGAGCAGTACTTC. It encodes CASSHGTSGTLSYEQYF.

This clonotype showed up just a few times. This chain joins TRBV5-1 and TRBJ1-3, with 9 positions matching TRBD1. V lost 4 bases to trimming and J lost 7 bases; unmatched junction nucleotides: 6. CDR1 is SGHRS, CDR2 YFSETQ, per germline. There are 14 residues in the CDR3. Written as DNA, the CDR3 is TGCGCCAGCAGCCCGGGACAGGGCAGTAACACCATATATTTT. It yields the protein CASSPGQGSNTIYF.

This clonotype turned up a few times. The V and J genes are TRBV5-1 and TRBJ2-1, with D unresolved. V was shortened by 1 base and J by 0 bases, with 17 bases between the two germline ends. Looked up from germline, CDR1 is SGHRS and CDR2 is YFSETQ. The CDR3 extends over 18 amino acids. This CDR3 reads CASSLSRDRRSSYNEQFF. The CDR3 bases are TGCGCCAGCAGCTTGTCCCGAGATCGCCGGAGCTCCTACAATGAGCAGTTCTTC.

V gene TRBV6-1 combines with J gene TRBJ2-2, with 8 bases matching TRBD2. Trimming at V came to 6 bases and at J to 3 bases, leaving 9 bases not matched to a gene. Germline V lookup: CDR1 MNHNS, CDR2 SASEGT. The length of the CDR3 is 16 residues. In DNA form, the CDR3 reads TGTGCCAGCAGGAGGCGGAGCGGGAGATACACCGGGGAGCTGTTTTTT. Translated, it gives CASRRRSGRYTGELFF.

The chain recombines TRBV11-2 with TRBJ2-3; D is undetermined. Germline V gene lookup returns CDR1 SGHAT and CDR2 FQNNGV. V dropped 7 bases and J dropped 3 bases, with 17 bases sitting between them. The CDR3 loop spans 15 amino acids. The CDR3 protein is CASTIDPYGTDTQYF. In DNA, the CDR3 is TGTGCCAGCACCATAGACCCATATGGAACAGATACGCAGTATTTT.

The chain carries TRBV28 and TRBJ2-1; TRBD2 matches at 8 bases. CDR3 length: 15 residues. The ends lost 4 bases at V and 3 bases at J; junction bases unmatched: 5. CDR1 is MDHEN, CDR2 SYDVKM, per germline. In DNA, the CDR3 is TGTGCCAGCAGTTCAGCGGGAGTCATCTACAATGAGCAGTTCTTC. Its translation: CASSSAGVIYNEQFF. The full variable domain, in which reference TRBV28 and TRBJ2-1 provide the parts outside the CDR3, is DVKVTQSSRYLVKRTGEKVFLECVQDMDHENMFWYRQDPGLGLRLIYFSYDVKMKEKGDIPEGYSVSREKKERFSLILESASTNQTSMYLCASSSAGVIYNEQFFGPGTRLTVL.

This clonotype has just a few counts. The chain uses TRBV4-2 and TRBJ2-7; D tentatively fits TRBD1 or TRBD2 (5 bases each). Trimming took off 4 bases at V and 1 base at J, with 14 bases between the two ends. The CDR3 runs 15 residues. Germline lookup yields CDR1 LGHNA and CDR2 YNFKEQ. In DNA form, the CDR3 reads TGTGCCAGCAGCCTGCCTGGGGGAGCGTCCTACGAGCAGTACTTC. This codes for CASSLPGGASYEQYF.